These 12 T cell receptor beta chains share one sample of origin, sequenced in a study of regulatory T cells in long-lasting Graves disease (dated by TCRdb to about 2021). This specimen's time point label, per the study, means: persistent/refractory GD, antithyroid drugs over 5 years with positive TRAb. For both TCR sequencing and RNA sequencing, RNA was extracted from PBMCs using TRIzol. Libraries were built with multiplex PCR. These reads were obtained on an Illumina HiSeq 4000. TCR beta libraries were built with iRepertoire HTBI primers and Arm-PCR amplification of CDR3 regions. Through fastp at Q25 and MiXCR, TCRdb rebuilt clones from the public reads, retaining in-frame beta chains. Entries that share a CDR3 protein sequence are merged under the most common genes and DNA. Here the sample has about 660,000 distinct CDR3 sequences; 25% to 35% occur a single time. The ten most abundant clones make up under 50% of the sample.

The sample was peripheral blood mononuclear cells (PBMCs), taken when the disease was refractory, from a patient treated with antithyroid drugs. The receptor source for this set is a female donor with Graves disease.

The V and J genes are TRBV12-5 and TRBJ2-2, with 11 nucleotides matching TRBD2. V shed 4 bases and J 4 bases; nucleotides not matched to a gene: 2. The CDR3 has 15 residues. Germline values: CDR1 LGHNT, CDR2 FRNRAP. This CDR3 is CASGSSGRPTGELFF. In DNA form, the CDR3 reads TGTGCTAGTGGTTCTAGCGGGAGGCCCACCGGGGAGCTGTTTTTT.

V is TRBV6-9 and J is TRBJ1-6; the match to TRBD1 covers 8 bases. V was pared by 3 bases and J by 0 bases, with 4 bases of the junction left unmatched. The CDR3 has 17 residues. Germline lookup yields CDR1 MNHGY and CDR2 SVAAGI. CDR3 DNA: TGTGCCAGCAGTTACGACAGGGGAAGCTCCTATAATTCACCCCTCCACTTT. Protein sequence: CASSYDRGSSYNSPLHF.

The chain couples TRBV7-3 to TRBJ2-3; D ambiguous. The CDR3 contains 17 residues. Between the trimmed V and J ends, which lost 0 bases and 1 base, there was a span of 14 bases. Germline-derived CDR1 and CDR2 are SGHTA and FQGTGA. CDR3 DNA sequence: TGTGCCAGCAGCTTAACCATTTCTCCGGGCCGCACAGATACGCAGTATTTT. It yields the protein CASSLTISPGRTDTQYF.

This clonotype was picked up many times. The V and J genes are TRBV7-3 and TRBJ1-1; no firm D call. The CDR3 extends over 13 amino acids. V lost 2 bases to trimming and J lost 0 bases, with 4 bases between them. Germline CDR1 and CDR2: SGHTA and FQGTGA. CDR3 in DNA: TGTGCCAGCAGCTTATTTCTGAACACTGAAGCTTTCTTT. Protein product: CASSLFLNTEAFF.

Remarks on this clonotype: A read error may be the cause here, since a much bigger clone is one base away. This chain joins TRBV20-1 and TRBJ2-5; TRBD2 agrees at 14 bases. Germline V gives CDR1 DFQATT, CDR2 SNEGSKA (reference sequence). This CDR3 spans 13 amino acids. J was trimmed by 4 bases and V by 7 bases; bases with no gene match: 2. DNA of the CDR3: TGCAGTGTAGGACTAGCGGGAGGAGAGACCCAGTACTTC. Translated: CSVGLAGGETQYF.

The J gene is TRBJ2-7, the V gene TRBV7-9; D might be TRBD2 (5 bases). CDR3 length: 14 amino acids. The V end lost 5 bases, the J end lost 0 bases, and 11 bases lay between the germline ends. Germline loops: CDR1 SEHNR, CDR2 FQNEAQ (reference sequence). CDR3 sequence reads: CASSPAGDSYEQYF. The CDR3 DNA reads as TGTGCCAGCAGCCCAGCCGGGGACTCCTACGAGCAGTACTTC.

The chain has TRBV15 and TRBJ2-7, with D maybe TRBD1 (6 bases). The CDR3 runs 13 residues. Germline loops: CDR1 LNHNV, CDR2 YYDKDF (reference sequence). V lost 5 bases to trimming and J lost 6 bases, with 14 bases between them. CDR3 amino acids: CATSDRTEPEQYF. The CDR3 DNA follows: TGTGCCACCAGCGACAGGACAGAACCCGAGCAGTACTTC.

A note on this clonotype: This may arise from a read error, as a much more abundant clone is one base away. The chain has TRBV28 and TRBJ1-1; a weak D match, TRBD1 (5 bases). Looked up from germline, CDR1 is MDHEN and CDR2 is SYDVKM. CDR3 length: 15 residues. Trimming took 8 bases from V and 4 from J, leaving 20 bases between them. The CDR3 nucleotides read TGTGCCAGCGGCCGGGACCTATCTTCGAGCACTGAAGCTTTCTTT. Translation: CASGRDLSSSTEAFF.

The chain couples TRBV4-1 to TRBJ2-7; D uncertain. The germline gives CDR1 MGHRA, CDR2 YSYEKL. This CDR3 comprises 16 residues. Between the trimmed V and J ends, which lost 8 bases and 5 bases, there was a span of 25 bases. The CDR3 DNA reads TGCGCCAGCGGCCGGCGGTCCTCCGACCCCGTCGACGAGCAGTACTTC. It yields the protein CASGRRSSDPVDEQYF.

This chain uses TRBV19 with TRBJ1-5; perhaps TRBD1 as D (5 bases). Trimming took off 7 bases at V and 5 bases at J, with 15 bases between the two ends. The CDR3 covers 14 residues. Germline V gene data show CDR1 as LNHDA and CDR2 as SQIVND (reference sequence). The CDR3 bases are TGTGCCAGTATTGGGGCGGGGCCATATCAGCCCCAGCATTTT. Translating gives CASIGAGPYQPQHF. The whole variable domain, remainder taken from reference TRBV19 and TRBJ1-5, is DGGITQSPKYLFRKEGQNVTLSCEQNLNHDAMYWYRQDPGQGLRLIYYSQIVNDFQKGDIAEGYSVSREKKESFPLTVTSAQKNPTAFYLCASIGAGPYQPQHFGDGTRLSIL.

The chain links TRBV6-5 to TRBJ2-7, with D perhaps matching TRBD2 (5 bases). This CDR3 spans 13 amino acids. Trimming left V 6 bases short and J 4 bases short, with 13 bases between. From germline, CDR1 is MNHEY and CDR2 SVGAGI. The CDR3 coding sequence is TGTGCCAGCAGGGACGAGGGTCGGTACGAGCAGTACTTC. It specifies CASRDEGRYEQYF.

The chain is built from TRBV2 and TRBJ2-1, with 8 bases identical to TRBD1. The germline CDR1 and CDR2 sequences are SNHLY and FYNNEI. CDR3 length: 15 residues. Trimming removed 6 bases from V and 0 bases from J; junction bases left unmatched: 4. In nucleotides, the CDR3 is TGTGCCAGCAGGCGGGACAGGAGCTCCTACAATGAGCAGTTCTTC. This codes for CASRRDRSSYNEQFF.